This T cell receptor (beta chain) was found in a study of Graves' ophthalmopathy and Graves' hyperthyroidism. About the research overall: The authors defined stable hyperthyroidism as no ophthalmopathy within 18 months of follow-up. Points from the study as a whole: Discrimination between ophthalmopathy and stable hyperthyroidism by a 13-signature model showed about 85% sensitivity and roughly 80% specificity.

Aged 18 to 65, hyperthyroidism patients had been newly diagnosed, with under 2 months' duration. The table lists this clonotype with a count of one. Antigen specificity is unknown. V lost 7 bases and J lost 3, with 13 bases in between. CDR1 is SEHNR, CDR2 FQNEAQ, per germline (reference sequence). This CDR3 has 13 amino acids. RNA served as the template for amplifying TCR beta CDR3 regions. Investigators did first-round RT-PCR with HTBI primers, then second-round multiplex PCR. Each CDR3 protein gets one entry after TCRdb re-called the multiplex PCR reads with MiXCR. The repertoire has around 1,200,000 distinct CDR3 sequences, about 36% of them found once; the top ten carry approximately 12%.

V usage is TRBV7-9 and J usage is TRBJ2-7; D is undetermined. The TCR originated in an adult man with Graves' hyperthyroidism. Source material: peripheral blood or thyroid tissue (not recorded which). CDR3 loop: CASNSFKRYEQYF. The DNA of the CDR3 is TGTGCCAGCAACTCCTTTAAACGCTACGAGCAGTACTTC.